The 9 T cell receptor beta chains below come from one sample, sequenced in a study of T cells in Graves' hyperthyroidism and ophthalmopathy. Amplification yielded TCR beta CDR3 regions, with RNA transcripts as the source. First-round RT-PCR targeting the TCR CDR3 was performed with the HTBI primer set. TCRdb analysed the multiplex PCR reads with MiXCR anew, one entry per CDR3 protein. Of under 350,000 distinct CDR3 sequences listed, 21% are singletons. The sequencing sample was made of blood. The receptors stem from a woman aged 45 to 65 with Graves' hyperthyroidism.

This chain links TRBV2 with TRBJ2-1; a weak D match, TRBD2 (5 bases). The V gene's germline CDR1 is SNHLY and CDR2 FYNNEI. The CDR3 covers 14 residues. With 10 bases removed from V and 0 bases from J, the gap between germline ends came to 13 bases. The CDR3 DNA follows: TGTGCCATCCTAGCCCTTAGCTCCTACAATGAGCAGTTCTTC. This codes for CAILALSSYNEQFF.

The V gene is TRBV12-3 or TRBV12-4, the J gene TRBJ2-1; tentatively, D is TRBD2 (7 bases). CDR3 length equals 15 residues. V was clipped by 6 bases and J by 4 bases, with 16 bases between them. The CDR3 region is CASRETGRGYNEQFF. The CDR3 nucleotides are TGTGCCAGCAGAGAAACAGGGCGGGGGTACAATGAGCAGTTCTTC.

This clonotype came up once. This chain connects TRBV2 to TRBJ1-1, with D possibly matching TRBD1 (5 bases). Germline loops: CDR1 SNHLY, CDR2 FYNNEI. The CDR3 contains 15 residues. V was pared by 3 bases and J by 10 bases, with 21 bases between. In DNA, the CDR3 is TGTGCCAGCAGTGACTTCGGGGGGGAGCAGAATCGAGCTTTCTTT. Protein product: CASSDFGGEQNRAFF. The full variable domain, completed using reference TRBV2 and TRBJ1-1, is EPEVTQTPSHQVTQMGQEVILRCVPISNHLYFYWYRQILGQKVEFLVSFYNNEISEKSEIFDDQFSVERPDGSNFTLKIRSTKLEDSAMYFCASSDFGGEQNRAFFGQGTRLTVV.

The table lists this clonotype with many counts. The chain carries TRBV12-3 or TRBV12-4 and TRBJ2-1; TRBD2 might be the D (6 bases). CDR3 length: 15 residues. V was trimmed by 4 bases and J by 3 bases, leaving 13 bases between them. CDR3 sequence (DNA): TGTGCCAGCAGTTCCGGGACTCTCCTCTACAATGAGCAGTTCTTC. Its protein is CASSSGTLLYNEQFF.

This clonotype has more than one count but fewer than ten. The chain has TRBV6-6 and TRBJ1-1; D is unclear. V lost 0 bases and J 8 bases, leaving 22 bases between the germline ends. This CDR3 spans 17 amino acids. From germline, CDR1 is MNHNY and CDR2 SVGAGI (reference sequence). CDR3 amino acids: CASSYSVQPRATSEAFF. CDR3 coding DNA: TGTGCCAGCAGTTACTCGGTCCAGCCGCGGGCCACTTCCGAAGCTTTCTTT.

Of note for this clonotype: This may arise from a read error, as a much more abundant clone is one base away. The V and J genes are TRBV7-8 and TRBJ1-1, with 12 bases lining up with TRBD1. This CDR3 contains 18 residues. Looked up from germline, CDR1 is SGHVS and CDR2 is FQNEAQ. V was clipped by 2 bases and J by 4 bases; unmatched bases: 11. CDR3 protein: CASSLKRGGQGAFTEAFF. CDR3 DNA sequence: TGTGCCAGCAGCTTAAAGAGAGGGGGACAGGGGGCGTTCACTGAAGCTTTCTTT. The full variable domain, in which reference TRBV7-8 and TRBJ1-1 provide the parts outside the CDR3, is GAGVSQSPRYKVAKRGQDVALRCDPISGHVSLFWYQQALGQGPEFLTYFQNEAQLDKSGLPSDRFFAERPEGSVSTLKIQRTQQEDSAVYLCASSLKRGGQGAFTEAFFGQGTRLTVV.

The rearrangement uses TRBV4-1 and TRBJ1-3, with TRBD1 matching over 9 bases. V lost 6 bases and J lost 2; bases outside the gene matches: 5. CDR3 length: 15 amino acids. The germline V gene encodes CDR1 MGHRA and CDR2 YSYEKL. The chain's CDR3 is CASRLRDRAGNTIYF. For the CDR3, the DNA is TGCGCCAGCAGGCTCCGGGACAGGGCTGGAAACACCATATATTTT.

This clonotype was seen only a few times. This chain joins TRBV9 and TRBJ2-1; the D gene is possibly TRBD1 (8 bases). V lost 4 bases, J lost 12 bases, and 17 bases lay in between. This CDR3 has 13 amino acids. CDR1 SGDLS and CDR2 YYNGEE come from the germline V gene. The CDR3 reads CASSIVTGGGQFF. CDR3 DNA: TGTGCCAGCAGCATTGTCACAGGGGGGGGGCAGTTCTTC.

This clonotype was picked up many times. The V gene is TRBV11-2, the J gene TRBJ1-3; D possibly corresponds to TRBD1 (6 bases). Germline V CDR1 and CDR2: SGHAT, FQNNGV. The CDR3 contains 15 residues. Trimming removed 0 bases from V and 2 bases from J, with 8 bases in between. CDR3 sequence reads: CASSLDGGPGNTIYF. CDR3 nucleotides: TGTGCCAGCAGCTTAGACGGGGGGCCTGGAAACACCATATATTTT.